This is a list of T cell receptor beta chains from one sample in a study of STAT5B mutations in CD4+ large granular lymphocyte leukemia. Method: immunoSEQ multiplex PCR; TCRdb's copy keeps in-frame clones and lacks some. The sample consists of tens of thousands of clones, approximately 88% of them appearing once. The sequencing input was CD4+ T cells from blood buffy coats. The origin of the receptors is a human donor in good health. CDR3s include the opening cysteine and the closing phenylalanine or tryptophan. The size entry is marked missing in some rows and otherwise reads once, few, many or a size class.

clone size: .; V gene: TRBV4-3; J gene: TRBJ1-2; CDR3 protein: CASSQDPASMASYTF
clone size: once; V gene: TRBV7-7; J gene: TRBJ2-5; CDR3 protein: CASSEGGGLETQYF
clone size: .; V gene: TRBV5-6; J gene: TRBJ2-3; CDR3 protein: CASSLANVGGPGTDTQYF
clone size: .; V gene: TRBV27; J gene: TRBJ2-6; CDR3 protein: CASSLRPNSGANVLTF
clone size: .; V gene: TRBV6-1; J gene: TRBJ1-5; CDR3 protein: CASRSNQPQHF
clone size: .; V gene: TRBV2; J gene: TRBJ2-3; CDR3 protein: CASSDGFRTDTQYF
clone size: few; V gene: TRBV7-9; J gene: TRBJ2-7; CDR3 protein: CASSGQGPEEQYF
clone size: .; V gene: TRBV9; J gene: TRBJ2-5; CDR3 protein: CASTPFDQETQYF
clone size: once; V gene: TRBV11-1; J gene: TRBJ2-5; CDR3 protein: CASSPGTALQETQYF
clone size: .; V gene: TRBV2; J gene: TRBJ2-1; CDR3 protein: CASVRDNYNEQFF
clone size: .; V gene: TRBV30; J gene: TRBJ1-2; CDR3 protein: CAWGPLDNYGYTF
clone size: few; V gene: TRBV28; J gene: TRBJ2-1; CDR3 protein: CASYEASSSYNEQFF
clone size: .; V gene: TRBV9; J gene: TRBJ1-1; CDR3 protein: CASSVEVIPPTEAFF
clone size: .; V gene: TRBV9; J gene: TRBJ1-1; CDR3 protein: CASSPLQGARAFF
clone size: .; V gene: TRBV30; J gene: TRBJ2-5; CDR3 protein: CAWSVGIAGTQETQYF
clone size: .; V gene: TRBV5-6; J gene: TRBJ1-2; CDR3 protein: CASSFDRGYTF
clone size: .; V gene: TRBV19; J gene: TRBJ2-3; CDR3 protein: CASSIAGGQDTQYF
clone size: .; V gene: TRBV25-1; J gene: TRBJ2-7; CDR3 protein: CASSEMAGVEGEQYF
clone size: once; V gene: TRBV10-3; J gene: TRBJ1-5; CDR3 protein: CAISESDWAQGQGRSQHF
clone size: .; V gene: TRBV6-5; J gene: TRBJ2-3; CDR3 protein: CASRPDQKNTQYF
clone size: .; V gene: TRBV28; J gene: TRBJ2-7; CDR3 protein: CASRTPGPSYEQYF
clone size: .; V gene: TRBV9; J gene: TRBJ2-5; CDR3 protein: CASGGGLAGSQETQYF
clone size: .; V gene: TRBV18; J gene: TRBJ2-7; CDR3 protein: CASSPPGQNYEQYF
clone size: .; V gene: TRBV19; J gene: TRBJ1-1; CDR3 protein: CASSPPLGQANTEAFF
clone size: .; V gene: TRBV5-4; J gene: TRBJ2-7; CDR3 protein: CASSPQGVRTSEQYF
clone size: .; V gene: TRBV6-1; J gene: TRBJ1-2; CDR3 protein: CASRRTGSWNYGYTF
clone size: .; V gene: TRBV28; J gene: TRBJ1-2; CDR3 protein: CASSLGQLWKGYTF
clone size: .; V gene: TRBV9; J gene: TRBJ1-3; CDR3 protein: CASSPTGDGNTIYF
clone size: .; V gene: TRBV5-1; J gene: TRBJ2-3; CDR3 protein: CASSLGSISDTQYF
clone size: .; V gene: TRBV6-1; J gene: TRBJ2-3; CDR3 protein: CASSEINYSTDTQYF